The 7 T cell receptor beta chains below come from one sample, sequenced in a study of early T cells in non-severe SARS-CoV-2 infection. TCRdb reprocessed the 5' RACE reads via MiXCR and lists one record per CDR3 protein. The table records 87,000 or so distinct CDR3 sequences, around 15% of them present only once. Sequenced material: whole blood. The source of these receptors is an adult who was a healthcare worker with PCR-confirmed SARS-CoV-2 infection or an uninfected control (not recorded which).

This clonotype showed up many times. This chain connects TRBV7-3 to TRBJ2-2; D is undetermined. V was pared by 1 base and J by 3 bases, with 12 bases between. CDR3 length: 16 residues. Per germline, CDR1 SGHTA and CDR2 FQGTGA. The DNA of the CDR3 is TGTGCCAGCAGCTTAAGTGGTCCCTCTTACACCGGGGAGCTGTTTTTT. This codes for CASSLSGPSYTGELFF. Full variable domain (outside the CDR3, taken from reference TRBV7-3 and TRBJ2-2): GAGVSQTPSNKVTEKGKYVELRCDPISGHTALYWYRQSLGQGPEFLIYFQGTGAADDSGLPNDRFFAVRPEGSVSTLKIQRTERGDSAVYLCASSLSGPSYTGELFFGEGSRLTVL.

The chain joins TRBV20-1 to TRBJ1-6; 8 bases align to TRBD1. The length of the CDR3 is 15 residues. The ends lost 3 bases at V and 7 bases at J; junction bases unmatched: 8. Germline V gives CDR1 DFQATT, CDR2 SNEGSKA (reference sequence). CDR3 protein: CSARGLGQANSPLHF. The CDR3, as DNA: TGCAGTGCTAGGGGGTTGGGACAGGCAAATTCACCCCTCCACTTT.

The CDR3 loop reads CASSQGLALYNEQFF. The DNA for the CDR3 is TGCGCCAGCAGCCAGGGACTAGCGCTCTACAATGAGCAGTTCTTC. This rearrangement joins TRBV4-3 to TRBJ2-1; 10 bases align to TRBD2. CDR1 LGHNA and CDR2 YSLEER come from the germline V gene. The junction had 2 bases not matched to a gene; V was cut back by 3 bases and J by 3 bases. This CDR3 has 15 amino acids.

The chain recombines TRBV5-1 with TRBJ2-3; 7 bases align to TRBD2. The CDR3 consists of 16 residues. After removal of 1 base from V and 0 bases from J, the junction contained 5 bases not matched to a gene. Germline loops: CDR1 SGHRS, CDR2 YFSETQ. The CDR3 nucleotides are TGCGCCAGCAGCTTGAGGCTAGCGGAAAGCACAGATACGCAGTATTTT. Protein: CASSLRLAESTDTQYF.

This sequence joins TRBV20-1 and TRBJ1-6; weak D call: TRBD1 (6 bases). In germline, CDR1 is DFQATT, CDR2 SNEGSKA (reference sequence). The CDR3 has 14 residues. The ends were cut back, 2 bases at V and 7 bases at J, with 12 bases in the middle. CDR3 DNA sequence: TGCAGTGCTAGAACAGGGTCCCGGAATTCACCCCTCCACTTT. Translating gives CSARTGSRNSPLHF.

The J gene is TRBJ1-2, the V gene TRBV7-2; no clear D gene. The length of the CDR3 is 15 residues. The V end lost 1 base, the J end lost 3 bases, and 12 bases lay between the germline ends. Germline CDR1 and CDR2: SGHTA and FQGNSA. CDR3 residues: CASSLVLRTHYGYTF. CDR3 bases: TGTGCCAGCAGCTTAGTTCTGCGGACCCACTATGGCTACACCTTC. The variable domain in full, completed from reference TRBV7-2 and TRBJ1-2, reads GAGVSQSPSNKVTEKGKDVELRCDPISGHTALYWYRQSLGQGLEFLIYFQGNSAPDKSGLPSDRFSAERTGGSVSTLTIQRTQQEDSAVYLCASSLVLRTHYGYTFGSGTRLTVV.

This clonotype was seen a few times. In DNA, the CDR3 is TGTGCCACCAGTGATGTACAGGGGGCAGGAGCAGATACGCAGTATTTT. Translating gives CATSDVQGAGADTQYF. J is TRBJ2-3 and V is TRBV24-1; 9 bases fit TRBD1. V shed 3 bases, J shed 4 bases, and the junction held 7 bases outside the gene matches. The CDR3 covers 16 residues. Germline CDR1 is KGHDR and CDR2 is SFDVKD.